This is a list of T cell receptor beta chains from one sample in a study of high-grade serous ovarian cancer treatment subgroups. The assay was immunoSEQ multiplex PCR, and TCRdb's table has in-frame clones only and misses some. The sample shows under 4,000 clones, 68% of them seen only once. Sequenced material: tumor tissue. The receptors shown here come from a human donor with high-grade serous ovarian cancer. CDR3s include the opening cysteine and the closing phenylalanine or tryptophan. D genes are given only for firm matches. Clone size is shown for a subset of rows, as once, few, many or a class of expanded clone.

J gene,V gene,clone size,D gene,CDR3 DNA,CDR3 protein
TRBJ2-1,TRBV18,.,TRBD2,TGTGCCAGCTCAAGGACTAGCGGGGGGGACTACAATGAGCAGTTCTTC,CASSRTSGGDYNEQFF
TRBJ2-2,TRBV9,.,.,TGTGCCAGCAGCGTAGAGGACACCGGGGAGCTGTTTTTT,CASSVEDTGELFF
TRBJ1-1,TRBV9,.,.,TGTGCCAGCAGCGTAGAAGGCGGGGGTGAAGCTTTCTTT,CASSVEGGGEAFF
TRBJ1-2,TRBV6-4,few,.,TGTGCCAGCAGTCTGACGGGGGGCTCCGGGGAGGGCTACACCTTC,CASSLTGGSGEGYTF
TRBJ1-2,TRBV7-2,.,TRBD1,TGTGCCAGCAGCCGAGACAGGGACTATGGCTACACCTTC,CASSRDRDYGYTF
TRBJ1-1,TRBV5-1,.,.,TGCGCCAGCAGCTTGTTGGGGGTGCGGGACACTGAAGCTTTCTTT,CASSLLGVRDTEAFF
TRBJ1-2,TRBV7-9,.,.,TGTGCCAGCAGCTTCTTCCAGGACACCGGCTACACCTTC,CASSFFQDTGYTF
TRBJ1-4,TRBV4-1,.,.,TGCGCCAGCAGCCCATTGATGGGGGGCACTAATGAAAAACTGTTTTTT,CASSPLMGGTNEKLFF
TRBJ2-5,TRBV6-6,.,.,TGTGCCAGCAGTTTTGTCCGGGGACAAGAGACCCAGTACTTC,CASSFVRGQETQYF
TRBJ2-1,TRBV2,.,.,TGTGCCAGCAGTGAAGCGCTGGGGACTTCCTACAATGAGCAGTTCTTC,CASSEALGTSYNEQFF
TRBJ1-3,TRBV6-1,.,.,TGTGCCAGCAGTGAACGTCCGGCGAGCTCTGGAAACACCATATATTTT,CASSERPASSGNTIYF
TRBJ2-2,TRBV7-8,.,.,TGTGCCAGCAGCTTATGGGGCCAGACCGGGGAGCTGTTTTTT,CASSLWGQTGELFF
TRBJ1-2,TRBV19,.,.,TGTGCCAGTAACGGGCGCGACTATGGCTACACCTTC,CASNGRDYGYTF
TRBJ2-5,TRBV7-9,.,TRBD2,TGTGCCAGCAGCCAGACTAGCGGGGGACAAGAGACCCAGTACTTC,CASSQTSGGQETQYF
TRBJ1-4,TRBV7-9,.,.,TGTGCCAGCAGCTCCCTCCGGGCTAATGAAAAACTGTTTTTT,CASSSLRANEKLFF
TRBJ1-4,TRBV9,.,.,TGTGCCAGCAGCGTAGATGGGGGCGAAGGTGAAAAACTGTTTTTT,CASSVDGGEGEKLFF
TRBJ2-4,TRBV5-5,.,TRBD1,TGTGCCAGCAGCATGGGAGGGACAGGGGAGAGAATTCAGTACTTC,CASSMGGTGERIQYF
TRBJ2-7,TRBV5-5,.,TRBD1,TGTGCCAGCAGCCCGGGACAGGGCTCCGTCGAGCAGTACTTC,CASSPGQGSVEQYF
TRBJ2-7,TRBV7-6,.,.,TGTGCCAGCAGTCTTACGACCTTCTTTCGTTCCTACGAGCAGTACTTC,CASSLTTFFRSYEQYF
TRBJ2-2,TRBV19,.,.,TGTGCCAGTAGTTTACAGCTTAACACCGGGGAGCTGTTTTTT,CASSLQLNTGELFF
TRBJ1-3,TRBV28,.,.,TGTGCCAGCAGTTTATCCCGGCAGGCGGGGGGAAACACCATATATTTT,CASSLSRQAGGNTIYF
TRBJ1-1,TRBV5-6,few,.,TGTGCCAGCAGCGAATTGGGAGCTGGGTTGAACACTGAAGCTTTCTTT,CASSELGAGLNTEAFF
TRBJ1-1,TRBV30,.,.,TGTGCCTGGAGTTTATTAAGGGGGGAGGAAGCTTTCTTT,CAWSLLRGEEAFF
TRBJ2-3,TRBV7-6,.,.,TGTGCCAGCAGCTTATCGGCCGGGGGCCGGAACACAGATACGCAGTATTTT,CASSLSAGGRNTDTQYF
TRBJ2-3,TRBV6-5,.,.,TGTGCCAGCGAGAGTTCCCTCGGCGGTACGCAGTATTTT,CASESSLGGTQYF
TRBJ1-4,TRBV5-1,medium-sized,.,TGCGCCAGCAGCGTCTCCGGGCCGGAAAAACTGTTTTTT,CASSVSGPEKLFF
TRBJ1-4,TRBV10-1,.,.,TGCGCCAGCAGTGATGGACATGAACTGTTTTTT,CASSDGHELFF
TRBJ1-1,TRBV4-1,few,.,TGCGCCAGCAGCCAGAAGGAGAGGGGTATCCCTGAAGCTTTCTTT,CASSQKERGIPEAFF
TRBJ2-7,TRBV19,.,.,TGTGCCAGTAGCGCCACGGGGGGCATCTACGAGCAGTACTTC,CASSATGGIYEQYF
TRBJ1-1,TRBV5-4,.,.,TGCGCCAGCAGCGCTGAGAGGACCTTCATGAACACTGAAGCTTTCTTT,CASSAERTFMNTEAFF
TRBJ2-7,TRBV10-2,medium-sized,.,TGCGCCAGCAGTGTAACGCCGAGCTCCTACGAGCAGTACTTC,CASSVTPSSYEQYF
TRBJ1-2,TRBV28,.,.,TGTGCCAGCGGTTATCAGAGGACTAACTATGGCTACACCTTC,CASGYQRTNYGYTF
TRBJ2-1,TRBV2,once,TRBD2,TGTGCCAGCAGTGGGGGACTAGCGGGGGAAATCTTC,CASSGGLAGEIF
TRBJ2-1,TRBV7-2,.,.,TGTGCCAGCAGCTCCCATAATGAGCAGTTCTTC,CASSSHNEQFF
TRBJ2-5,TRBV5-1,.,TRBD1,TGCGCCAGCAGCTCGGGACAGCAAGAGACCCAGTACTTC,CASSSGQQETQYF
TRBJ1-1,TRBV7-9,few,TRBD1,TGTGCCAGCAGCCCATCGACAGGGGATTCTGAAGCTTTCTTT,CASSPSTGDSEAFF
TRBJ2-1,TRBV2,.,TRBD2,TGTGCCAGCGTTGGGAGGGGCAATCACTCCTACAATGAGCAGTTCTTC,CASVGRGNHSYNEQFF
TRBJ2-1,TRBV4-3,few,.,TGCGCCAGCAGCCAAGTTGTAGCTCGTGAGCAGTTCTTC,CASSQVVAREQFF
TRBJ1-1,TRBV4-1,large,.,TGCGCCAGCAGCCAAGGACACATGAACACTGAAGCTTTCTTT,CASSQGHMNTEAFF
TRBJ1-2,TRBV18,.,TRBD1,TGTGCCAGCTCACCCGGGACAGACCATGGCTACACCTTC,CASSPGTDHGYTF
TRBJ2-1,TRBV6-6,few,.,TGTGCCAGCAGTTACTCGGCTAGCTGGTCCTACAATGAGCAGTTCTTC,CASSYSASWSYNEQFF
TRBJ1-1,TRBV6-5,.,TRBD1,TGTGCCAGCAAATTCGGGACAGGGGGAACTGAAGCTTTCTTT,CASKFGTGGTEAFF
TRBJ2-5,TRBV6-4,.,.,TGTGCCAGCAGTCGACAGCTCCAAGAGACCCAGTACTTC,CASSRQLQETQYF
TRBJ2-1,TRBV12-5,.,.,TGTGCTAGTGGTCCCGGGTACAATGAGCAGTTCTTC,CASGPGYNEQFF
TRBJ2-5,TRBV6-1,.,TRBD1,TGTGCCAGCAGTGAAGAACGGGACAGGGCTGAGACCCAGTACTTC,CASSEERDRAETQYF
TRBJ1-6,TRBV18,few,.,TGTGCCAGCTCACCGGACCGGGGGGAGCCCCTCCACTTT,CASSPDRGEPLHF
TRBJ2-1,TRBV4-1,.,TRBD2,TGCGCCAGCAGCCATGGGGCTAGCGGGGGGACCGGCCCAAACAATGAGCAGTTCTTC,CASSHGASGGTGPNNEQFF
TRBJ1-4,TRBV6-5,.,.,TGTGCCAGCAGTCCCCGGGGAGAAAAACTGTTTTTT,CASSPRGEKLFF
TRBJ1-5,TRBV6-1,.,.,TGTGCCAGCAGTGTTGGACGAGGGTTCCAAGGTCAGCGGCCCCAGCATTTT,CASSVGRGFQGQRPQHF
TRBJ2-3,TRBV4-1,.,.,TGCGCCAGCAGCCAAGGACTATCCCGTAACACAGATACGCAGTATTTT,CASSQGLSRNTDTQYF